This T cell receptor beta chain appears in the sequencing data of a study of blood T cell repertoires in COVID-19. Study-level information: From the United States, Italy and Spain came samples of acute and convalescent COVID-19. PBMCs, B-cell-depleted T cells, or T cells provided the cDNA or gDNA that made up the material.

V gave up 2 bases and J gave up 4 bases, with 8 bases separating them. CDR1 WSHSY and CDR2 SAAADI come from the germline V gene. The CDR3 length is 13 residues. As handled by the study authors: Using reference gene primer amplification, nucleated cell counts were estimated. Produced via immunoSEQ multiplex PCR; TCRdb's table is partial and in-frame only. The V and J calls and clone size are taken from that table; D and trimming were inferred from the DNA. The table has approximately 260,000 clones, approximately 87% seen once. Sequencing was carried out using peripheral blood. The chain is built from TRBV10-2 and TRBJ1-2; D is possibly TRBD1 (5 bases). The sequence came from a man aged 55-75 years who had recovered from COVID-19. The CDR3 nucleotides are TGCGCCAGCAGTGAGGCAGGGATCTATGGCTACACCTTC. This codes for CASSEAGIYGYTF.